Ten or more counts support the clone carrying this TCR beta chain. Its antigen is unidentified. CDR3 length: 17 amino acids. The J segment lost 0 bases and the V segment lost 0 bases, leaving 6 bases of the junction unmatched. Germline V lookup: CDR1 SGHTS, CDR2 YDEGEE. The data stem from a study of T cells in Graves' hyperthyroidism and ophthalmopathy. Points from the study as a whole: Onset of ophthalmopathy came a median around 7.1 months after the model predicted it.

RNA transcripts gave rise to amplified TCR beta CDR3 regions. Carried out on the TCR CDR3, a first-round RT-PCR used the HTBI primer set. TCRdb analysed the multiplex PCR reads with MiXCR anew, one entry per CDR3 protein. Found here are over 450,000 distinct CDR3 sequences, approximately 15% of them singletons; the top ten hold less than 20%. Over 18 months, lack of ophthalmopathy progression marked Graves' hyperthyroidism as stable. Sequences were obtained from blood. The TCR comes from a woman under 30 with Graves' hyperthyroidism. The chain is built from TRBV5-8 and TRBJ2-3, with 8 bases lining up with TRBD2. CDR3 nucleotide sequence: TGTGCCAGCAGCTTGGAAATTACTAGCGGTAGCACAGATACGCAGTATTTT. As protein: CASSLEITSGSTDTQYF.